The 28 T cell receptor beta chains in this list originate from one sample, sequenced in a study of ipilimumab plus nivolumab after autologous stem cell transplantation. The assay was immunoSEQ multiplex PCR, and TCRdb's table has in-frame clones only and misses some. The sample consists of about 23,000 clones, roughly 74% of them appearing once. The input for sequencing was PBMCs, taken in a trial of ipilimumab plus nivolumab as post-transplant consolidation. All receptors come from a male donor with diffuse large B-cell lymphoma.

V gene TRBV7-3 combines with J gene TRBJ2-2, with TRBD2 matching 7 bases. This CDR3 has 16 amino acids. The junction had 12 bases not matched to a gene; V was cut back by 5 bases and J by 6 bases. From germline, CDR1 is SGHTA and CDR2 FQGTGA. The CDR3 reads CASSLQTSRTSGELFF. CDR3 sequence (DNA): TGTGCCAGCAGCCTCCAGACTAGCCGGACTTCCGGGGAGCTGTTTTTT. The full variable domain, its missing parts supplied by reference TRBV7-3 and TRBJ2-2, is GAGVSQTPSNKVTEKGKYVELRCDPISGHTALYWYRQSLGQGPEFLIYFQGTGAADDSGLPNDRFFAVRPEGSVSTLKIQRTERGDSAVYLCASSLQTSRTSGELFFGEGSRLTVL.

As DNA, the CDR3 is TGTGCCAGCAGCTTAAGGGGATTCTATGGCTACACCTTC. Translation: CASSLRGFYGYTF. The chain recombines TRBV7-9 with TRBJ1-2, with D perhaps TRBD1 (5 bases). Trimming stripped 2 bases from V and 4 bases from J, with 8 bases between. CDR3 length: 13 amino acids. Per germline, CDR1 SEHNR and CDR2 FQNEAQ (reference sequence).

There are a few counts of this clone. The genes are TRBV6-1 and TRBJ2-3, with D tentatively TRBD1 (6 bases). CDR3 length equals 13 residues. Trimming removed 6 bases at V and 2 bases at J, with 9 bases between. Per the germline V gene, CDR1 is MNHNS and CDR2 is SASEGT. DNA of the CDR3: TGTGCCAGCAGCAGGGGTAACACAGATACGCAGTATTTT. Translation gives CASSRGNTDTQYF.

This chain uses TRBV5-1 with TRBJ2-5; D gene ambiguous. Germline V CDR1 and CDR2: SGHRS, YFSETQ. Trimming removed 5 bases at V and 5 bases at J, with 13 bases between. The CDR3 covers 13 residues. CDR3 coding DNA: TGCGCCAGCAGTCCTATGGGGTTGGAGACCCAGTACTTC. It is translated as CASSPMGLETQYF. The complete variable domain, with remaining parts taken from reference TRBV5-1 and TRBJ2-5, reads KAGVTQTPRYLIKTRGQQVTLSCSPISGHRSVSWYQQTPGQGLQFLFEYFSETQRNKGNFPGRFSGRQFSNSRSEMNVSTLELGDSALYLCASSPMGLETQYFGPGTRLLVL.

The gene calls are TRBV7-8 and TRBJ1-5; unclear D gene. Germline CDR1 is SGHVS and CDR2 is FQNEAQ. This CDR3 is 15 amino acids long. Trimming stripped 5 bases from V and 4 bases from J, with 15 bases between. The CDR3 DNA reads as TGTGCCAGCAGCCCCCGGACCCCGAGTAATCAGCCCCAGCATTTT. It encodes CASSPRTPSNQPQHF.

The chain is built from TRBV7-9 and TRBJ2-3; TRBD1 is a possible D gene (6 bases). Germline V CDR1 and CDR2: SEHNR, FQNEAQ (reference sequence). V lost 1 base to trimming and J lost 0 bases, with 8 bases between them. The CDR3 has 15 residues. The DNA for the CDR3 is TGTGCCAGCAGCTTAGTGACAGGTAGCACAGATACGCAGTATTTT. This sequence encodes CASSLVTGSTDTQYF. Variable domain in full (rest from reference TRBV7-9 and TRBJ2-3): DTGVSQNPRHKITKRGQNVTFRCDPISEHNRLYWYRQTLGQGPEFLTYFQNEAQLEKSRLLSDRFSAERPKGSFSTLEIQRTEQGDSAMYLCASSLVTGSTDTQYFGPGTRLTVL.

This clone has more than one count but fewer than ten. V is TRBV5-1 and J is TRBJ1-6; 7 bases are shared with TRBD1. Losses at the gene ends were 4 bases for V and 8 bases for J; bases not matched to a gene: 6. Germline values: CDR1 SGHRS, CDR2 YFSETQ. This CDR3 spans 14 amino acids. CDR3 loop: CASSQGQTDSPLHF. The CDR3 coding sequence is TGCGCCAGCAGCCAGGGACAGACGGATTCACCCCTCCACTTT.

This clone came up a few times. The chain carries TRBV19 and TRBJ2-5; D not resolved. In germline, CDR1 is LNHDA, CDR2 SQIVND (reference sequence). Deletions cut 5 bases from V and 5 bases from J, with 12 bases between. There are 13 residues in the CDR3. CDR3 nucleotide sequence: TGTGCCAGTAGTGTGGGTGGTTTCGAGACCCAGTACTTC. Translated: CASSVGGFETQYF.

The rearrangement links TRBV5-6 to TRBJ2-1, with D maybe TRBD1 (5 bases). The CDR3 is 18 residues long. Germline CDR1 is SGHDT and CDR2 is YYEEEE. Trimming removed 6 bases from V and 0 bases from J, with 22 bases in between. In DNA form, the CDR3 reads TGTGCCAGCACTGACAGACCTCGACAGTGGACCTCCTACAATGAGCAGTTCTTC. Amino acids: CASTDRPRQWTSYNEQFF. The full variable domain, completed using reference TRBV5-6 and TRBJ2-1, is DAGVTQSPTHLIKTRGQQVTLRCSPKSGHDTVSWYQQALGQGPQFIFQYYEEEERQRGNFPDRFSGHQFPNYSSELNVNALLLGDSALYLCASTDRPRQWTSYNEQFFGPGTRLTVL.

In this sample, this clone turned up once. This chain uses TRBV18 with TRBJ2-3; 7 bases agree with TRBD2. Germline trimming cut 6 bases from V and 0 bases from J; bases unmatched to any gene: 9. Germline assignment: CDR1 KGHSH and CDR2 LQKENI. CDR3 length: 16 amino acids. CDR3 sequence: CASSPRSGISTDTQYF. The CDR3 nucleotides read TGTGCCAGCTCCCCGCGGAGCGGGATTAGCACAGATACGCAGTATTTT.

This clone was seen only once. The chain recombines TRBV5-1 with TRBJ2-2; tentative D call: TRBD2 (6 bases). The CDR3 spans 14 residues. Germline V gene sequence: CDR1 SGHRS, CDR2 YFSETQ. V dropped 7 bases and J dropped 4 bases, with 14 bases sitting between them. This CDR3 reads CASGGAAVTGELFF. As DNA, the CDR3 is TGCGCCAGCGGCGGGGCGGCAGTCACCGGGGAGCTGTTTTTT.

The chain is built from TRBV28 and TRBJ2-1, with D hard to call. CDR3 length equals 13 residues. CDR1 MDHEN and CDR2 SYDVKM come from the germline V gene. The V and J ends lost 8 bases and 2 bases respectively, with 10 bases between them. This CDR3 reads CASVPGPYNEQFF. CDR3 sequence (DNA): TGTGCCAGCGTCCCCGGGCCCTACAATGAGCAGTTCTTC. The variable domain in full, completed from reference TRBV28 and TRBJ2-1, reads DVKVTQSSRYLVKRTGEKVFLECVQDMDHENMFWYRQDPGLGLRLIYFSYDVKMKEKGDIPEGYSVSREKKERFSLILESASTNQTSMYLCASVPGPYNEQFFGPGTRLTVL.

The chain carries TRBV11-2 and TRBJ1-2, with 7 bases matching TRBD1. Germline V gene lookup returns CDR1 SGHAT and CDR2 FQNNGV. The CDR3 runs 13 residues. Trimming removed 5 bases from V and 7 bases from J; junction bases left unmatched: 7. CDR3 sequence: CASSGGTVSGYTF. Here the CDR3 DNA reads TGTGCCAGCAGCGGAGGGACAGTGAGTGGCTACACCTTC.

The gene calls are TRBV19 and TRBJ1-5; 10 positions agree with TRBD1. The CDR3 sequence is 12 residues long. Germline-derived CDR1 and CDR2 are LNHDA and SQIVND (reference sequence). Trimming cost V 9 bases and J 6 bases; bases outside gene matches: 2. In DNA, the CDR3 is TGTGCCAGCAGGACAGGGGGTCAGCCCCAGCATTTT. It is translated as CASRTGGQPQHF.

The rearrangement uses TRBV5-1 and TRBJ2-1; D not certain. V was pared by 1 base and J by 0 bases, with 14 bases between. Germline V gene lookup returns CDR1 SGHRS and CDR2 YFSETQ. The CDR3 has 17 residues. The CDR3 loop is CASSLSTVRSSYNEQFF. The CDR3 DNA reads as TGCGCCAGCAGCTTGTCGACCGTTCGGAGCTCCTACAATGAGCAGTTCTTC.

The chain couples TRBV7-6 to TRBJ2-3; the D gene could be TRBD1 or TRBD2 (5 bases each). V lost 2 bases and J lost 4, with 10 bases in between. Germline V gene lookup returns CDR1 SGHVS and CDR2 FNYEAQ. The CDR3 is made up of 14 amino acids. CDR3 coding DNA: TGTGCCAGCAGCTTATACGGGGCCCCAGATACGCAGTATTTT. This encodes CASSLYGAPDTQYF.

Only one count was recorded for this clone. This chain connects TRBV5-5 to TRBJ1-2; TRBD1 matches at 10 bases. There are 15 residues in the CDR3. Trimming at V came to 5 bases and at J to 4 bases, leaving 8 bases not matched to a gene. Germline CDR1 and CDR2: SGHKS and YYEKEE (reference sequence). The CDR3 sequence: CASSPTGGLGYGYTF. In DNA, the CDR3 is TGTGCCAGCAGTCCGACAGGGGGCTTGGGCTATGGCTACACCTTC. Full variable domain (missing parts from reference TRBV5-5 and TRBJ1-2): DAGVTQSPTHLIKTRGQQVTLRCSPISGHKSVSWYQQVLGQGPQFIFQYYEKEERGRGNFPDRFSARQFPNYSSELNVNALLLGDSALYLCASSPTGGLGYGYTFGSGTRLTVV.

The gene calls are TRBV15 and TRBJ2-5; 8 bases match TRBD2. The better agreement between TRBJ2-7 and the DNA end casts doubt on the J call. Germline CDR1 and CDR2: LNHNV and YYDKDF (reference sequence). The CDR3 sequence is 15 residues long. The CDR3 spells CATSTPPPAGDEQYF. The CDR3 DNA reads as TGTGCCACCAGCACCCCTCCCCCAGCGGGAGACGAGCAGTACTTC.

The chain is built from TRBV5-4 and TRBJ2-2, with 10 bases matching TRBD1. Germline trimming cut 4 bases from V and 4 bases from J; bases unmatched to any gene: 7. CDR3 length: 16 amino acids. Looked up from germline, CDR1 is SGHNT and CDR2 is YYREEE (reference sequence). The CDR3 protein is CASSTWTGGGTGELFF. In nucleotides, the CDR3 is TGTGCCAGCAGCACCTGGACAGGGGGTGGCACCGGGGAGCTGTTTTTT.

V gene TRBV28 combines with J gene TRBJ1-5; 12 bases map to TRBD1. The CDR3 length is 17 residues. Germline V gene sequence: CDR1 MDHEN, CDR2 SYDVKM. J was trimmed by 6 bases and V by 6 bases; bases with no gene match: 12. CDR3 DNA: TGTGCCAGCAGCCCCCCGGGACAGGGGGCCGCGTTTCAGCCCCAGCATTTT. This translates into CASSPPGQGAAFQPQHF.

Worth noting for this clone: The sample contains more than one DNA sequence encoding this CDR3. V and J are TRBV6-5 and TRBJ1-1, with D possibly matching TRBD1 (5 bases). V lost 0 bases and J 7 bases, leaving 6 bases between the germline ends. Germline V lookup: CDR1 MNHEY, CDR2 SVGAGI. CDR3 size: 12 residues. The CDR3 loop is CASSYSGREAFF. CDR3 nucleotides: TGTGCCAGCAGTTACTCGGGACGTGAAGCTTTCTTT.

The chain is built from TRBV4-1 and TRBJ1-1; 9 nucleotides line up with TRBD1. With 4 bases clipped from V and 11 bases from J, the junction kept 14 bases outside the gene matches. The CDR3 contains 15 residues. Per the germline V gene, CDR1 is MGHRA and CDR2 is YSYEKL. The CDR3 region is CASSLKLGQGLLAFF. CDR3 coding DNA: TGCGCCAGCAGCCTAAAGCTCGGACAGGGGTTGTTGGCTTTCTTT.

This CDR3 is CASSSDNRGSGYTF. The CDR3 DNA is TGCGCCAGCAGCTCGGACAACAGGGGCTCTGGCTACACCTTC. This chain connects TRBV5-1 to TRBJ1-2; TRBD1 agrees at 7 bases. V dropped 3 bases and J dropped 7; count of bases not matched to a gene: 9. The CDR3 is 14 amino acids. Germline loops: CDR1 SGHRS, CDR2 YFSETQ.

There are a few counts of this clone. The J gene is TRBJ2-3, the V gene TRBV7-2; D may be TRBD2 (6 bases). V shed 5 bases and J shed 2 bases, with 11 bases lying between them. The CDR3 is 14 residues long. CDR1 and CDR2 (germline): SGHTA, FQGNSA. In DNA, the CDR3 is TGTGCCAGCAGCACGACTAGTTACACAGATACGCAGTATTTT. Translation: CASSTTSYTDTQYF.

In this sample, this clone turned up a few times. V is TRBV10-2 and J is TRBJ1-6, with D tentatively TRBD1 (5 bases). Germline V CDR1 and CDR2: WSHSY, SAAADI. With 8 bases removed from V and 7 bases from J, the gap between germline ends came to 15 bases. The CDR3 spans 14 residues. The CDR3 protein is CASLGVWGNSPLHF. CDR3 coding DNA: TGCGCCAGCTTGGGGGTCTGGGGGAATTCACCCCTCCACTTT.

This chain uses TRBV18 with TRBJ2-3; D possibly matches TRBD1 or TRBD2 (6 bases each). Per the germline V gene, CDR1 is KGHSH and CDR2 is LQKENI. The length of the CDR3 is 16 residues. V lost 1 base to trimming and J lost 1 base, with 12 bases between them. In DNA form, the CDR3 reads TGTGCCAGCTCACCACAGGAGGGGGGAGGCACAGATACGCAGTATTTT. The encoded protein is CASSPQEGGGTDTQYF.

The rearrangement uses TRBV27 and TRBJ2-7; 9 bases line up with TRBD1. Per the germline V gene, CDR1 is MNHEY and CDR2 is SMNVEV (reference sequence). The CDR3 extends over 15 amino acids. V trimming: 2 bases; J trimming: 6 bases; junction bases outside the gene matches: 8. The CDR3 sequence: CASSLNRGQGSEQYF. CDR3 DNA sequence: TGTGCCAGCAGTTTAAACCGGGGACAGGGCTCCGAGCAGTACTTC.

This clone is a singleton in its sample. The chain is built from TRBV11-2 and TRBJ2-7, with TRBD1 matching over 8 bases. Germline V lookup: CDR1 SGHAT, CDR2 FQNNGV. Trimming at V came to 5 bases and at J to 3 bases, leaving 9 bases not matched to a gene. The CDR3 is 15 residues long. CDR3 residues: CASSAQITGGYEQYF. In DNA form, the CDR3 reads TGTGCCAGCAGCGCCCAGATAACAGGGGGCTACGAGCAGTACTTC.